The sample holds a few counts of the clone carrying this TCR beta chain. The CDR3 spans 15 residues. The germline gives CDR1 SEHNR, CDR2 FQNEAQ (reference sequence). V was pared by 1 base and J by 0 bases, with 3 bases of the junction left unmatched. TCRdb processed the 5' RACE reads anew with MiXCR; each CDR3 protein has one entry. The sample records roughly 690,000 distinct CDR3 sequences, 5.5% to 6.5% being singletons. These data are taken from a study of identical twins. V usage is TRBV7-9 and J usage is TRBJ2-7; 7 bases agree with TRBD1. Sample: naive T cells sorted from blood. The sequence came from a man younger than 30 in good health. The CDR3 reads CASSLVDRVSYEQYF. The CDR3 DNA reads as TGTGCCAGCAGCTTAGTCGACAGGGTCTCCTACGAGCAGTACTTC.